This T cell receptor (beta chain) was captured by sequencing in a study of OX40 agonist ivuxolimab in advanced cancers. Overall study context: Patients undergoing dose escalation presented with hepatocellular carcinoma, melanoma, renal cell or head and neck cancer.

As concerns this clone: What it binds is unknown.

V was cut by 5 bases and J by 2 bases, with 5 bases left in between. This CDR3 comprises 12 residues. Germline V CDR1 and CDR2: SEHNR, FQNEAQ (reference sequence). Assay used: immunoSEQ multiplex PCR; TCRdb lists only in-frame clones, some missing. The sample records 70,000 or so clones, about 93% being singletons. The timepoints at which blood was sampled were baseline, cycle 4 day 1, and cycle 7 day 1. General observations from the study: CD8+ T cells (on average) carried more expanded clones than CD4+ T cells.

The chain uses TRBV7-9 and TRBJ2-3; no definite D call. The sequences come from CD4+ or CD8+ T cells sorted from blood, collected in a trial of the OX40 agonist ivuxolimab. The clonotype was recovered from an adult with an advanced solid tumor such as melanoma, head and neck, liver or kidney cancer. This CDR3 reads CASSPPTDTQYF. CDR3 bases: TGTGCCAGCAGCCCCCCCACAGATACGCAGTATTTT. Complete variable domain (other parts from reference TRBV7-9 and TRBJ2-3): DTGVSQNPRHKITKRGQNVTFRCDPISEHNRLYWYRQTLGQGPEFLTYFQNEAQLEKSRLLSDRFSAERPKGSFSTLEIQRTEQGDSAMYLCASSPPTDTQYFGPGTRLTVL.